The 15 T cell receptor beta chains in this list originate from one sample, sequenced in a study of response to subunit inactivated influenza vaccine. TCRdb re-derived calls from the RT-PCR reads in MiXCR, one entry per CDR3 protein. The data contain about 700,000 distinct CDR3 sequences, 12% to 15% of them singletons. Sequenced here: PBMCs from blood, sampled 14 to 15 days before vaccination. The receptors shown here come from a middle-aged man who received an inactivated influenza vaccine.

This clonotype occurred many times. The rearrangement uses TRBV4-3 and TRBJ2-5; the D is unclear. CDR1 and CDR2 from the germline V gene are LGHNA and YSLEER. The length of the CDR3 is 13 residues. Between the trimmed V and J ends, which lost 0 bases and 5 bases, there was a span of 7 bases. The DNA for the CDR3 is TGCGCCAGCAGCCAAGATCCCCACGAGACCCAGTACTTC. Protein: CASSQDPHETQYF.

This clonotype turned up a few times. This chain uses TRBV29-1 with TRBJ1-2, with no clear D. The germline gives CDR1 SQVTM, CDR2 ANQGSEA. The CDR3 is 13 residues long. The CDR3 DNA is TGCGGGTTAAACGGAGCGGGTAACTATGGCTACACCTTC. It translates to CGLNGAGNYGYTF.

In its sample, this clonotype was seen a few times. The rearrangement links TRBV29-1 to TRBJ1-2, with D hard to call. Deletions cut 4 bases from V and 8 bases from J, with 14 bases between. The germline gives CDR1 SQVTM, CDR2 ANQGSEA. The CDR3 sequence is 12 residues long. Here the CDR3 reads CSVGITTGGYTF. CDR3 DNA sequence: TGCAGCGTTGGGATAACAACCGGGGGCTACACCTTC.

This sequence joins TRBV18 and TRBJ2-2; D may be TRBD1 (5 bases). Trimming pared 3 bases from V and 1 base from J, leaving 9 bases between. The germline gives CDR1 KGHSH, CDR2 LQKENI. The CDR3 has 15 residues. CDR3 in amino acids: CASSPKTGNTGELFF. For the CDR3, the DNA is TGTGCCAGCTCACCTAAAACAGGGAACACCGGGGAGCTGTTTTTT.

The chain is built from TRBV20-1 and TRBJ1-6; D unclear. CDR1 is DFQATT and CDR2 is SNEGSKA in the germline V gene (reference sequence). With 3 bases removed from V and 7 bases from J, the gap between germline ends came to 13 bases. The CDR3 consists of 14 residues. For the CDR3, the DNA is TGCAGTGCTAGCACCGGTCCGGCGAATTCACCCCTCCACTTT. Translating it yields CSASTGPANSPLHF.

This clonotype has more than one count but fewer than ten. The chain links TRBV6-1 to TRBJ2-7; 16 positions match TRBD2. CDR3 length: 18 residues. After removal of 6 bases from V and 4 bases from J, the junction contained 12 bases not matched to a gene. Per the germline V gene, CDR1 is MNHNS and CDR2 is SASEGT. As DNA, the CDR3 is TGTGCCAGCAGAACCGGGACTAGCGGGAGGGGGATCTCGTACGAGCAGTACTTC. Its translation: CASRTGTSGRGISYEQYF.

This clonotype was observed a few times. The chain employs TRBV6-2 or TRBV6-3 and TRBJ1-2; 7 bases are a match to TRBD1. Unmatched junction bases numbered 10, after V lost 5 bases and J lost 7 bases. The CDR3 runs to 14 residues. Germline-derived CDR1 and CDR2 are MNHEY and SVGEGT. The CDR3 nucleotides are TGTGCCAGCAGTAAGACAGGGATCGGAGTTGGCTACACCTTC. Residues: CASSKTGIGVGYTF.

This clonotype was observed a few times. The DNA for the CDR3 is TGTGCCAGCAGCTTAGCTTGGGGAGTGGGCTCGGCCTACGAGCAGTACTTC. This encodes CASSLAWGVGSAYEQYF. The chain recombines TRBV7-2 with TRBJ2-7, with D perhaps TRBD2 (5 bases). Looked up from germline, CDR1 is SGHTA and CDR2 is FQGNSA. Trimming stripped 0 bases from V and 2 bases from J, with 17 bases between. The CDR3 consists of 17 residues.

The rearrangement links TRBV20-1 to TRBJ1-2; 8 nucleotides align to TRBD1. Per the germline V gene, CDR1 is DFQATT and CDR2 is SNEGSKA (reference sequence). J was trimmed by 4 bases and V by 3 bases; bases with no gene match: 7. The CDR3 spans 14 residues. This CDR3 reads CSARVAGGGYGYTF. The CDR3, as DNA: TGCAGTGCTAGGGTCGCAGGGGGCGGCTATGGCTACACCTTC.

This chain joins TRBV5-1 and TRBJ2-5; 9 positions match TRBD1. The CDR3 extends over 14 amino acids. V lost 0 bases to trimming and J lost 7 bases; unmatched junction nucleotides: 4. The germline V gene encodes CDR1 SGHRS and CDR2 YFSETQ. CDR3 in amino acids: CASSLGTGAGTQYF. As DNA, the CDR3 is TGCGCCAGCAGCTTGGGGACAGGGGCCGGGACCCAGTACTTC.

This clonotype was detected a few times. The J gene is TRBJ1-2, the V gene TRBV27; D not resolved. Trimming took 8 bases from V and 5 from J, leaving 12 bases between them. In germline, CDR1 is MNHEY, CDR2 SMNVEV (reference sequence). This CDR3 contains 12 residues. CDR3 DNA sequence: TGTGCCAGCTTGAACCCCCCGTATGGCTACACCTTC. It is translated as CASLNPPYGYTF.

V gene TRBV7-2 combines with J gene TRBJ2-7; D is unclear. The germline V gene encodes CDR1 SGHTA and CDR2 FQGNSA. Trimming removed 3 bases from V and 2 bases from J, with 11 bases in between. The CDR3 is made up of 14 amino acids. The CDR3 is CASSFDPGTYEQYF. The DNA of the CDR3 is TGTGCCAGCAGCTTTGATCCAGGAACCTACGAGCAGTACTTC.

This clonotype showed up just a few times. The chain employs TRBV11-3 and TRBJ2-1, with 12 nucleotides matching TRBD2. Germline assignment: CDR1 SGHNT and CDR2 YENEEA. CDR3 size: 16 residues. The J segment lost 6 bases and the V segment lost 4 bases, leaving 7 bases of the junction unmatched. The CDR3 bases are TGTGCCAGCAGCTCGAGCGGACTAGCGGGAACCAATGAGCAGTTCTTC. Translation gives CASSSSGLAGTNEQFF.

V usage is TRBV12-3 or TRBV12-4 and J usage is TRBJ1-4, with D uncertain. The CDR3 contains 14 residues. The ends were cut back, 8 bases at V and 6 bases at J, with 16 bases in the middle. The DNA for the CDR3 is TGTGCCAGCCGGCTCTGGGAGAAAGATGAAAAACTGTTTTTT. As protein: CASRLWEKDEKLFF.

This clonotype has a handful of counts. The V gene is TRBV5-1, the J gene TRBJ1-2, with D tentatively TRBD1 (5 bases). CDR3 size: 14 residues. V lost 0 bases, J lost 8 bases, and 14 bases lay in between. The V gene's germline CDR1 is SGHRS and CDR2 YFSETQ. The CDR3 DNA follows: TGCGCCAGCAGCTTGGGGGACCCTCTTCAGGGCTACACCTTC. The encoded protein is CASSLGDPLQGYTF.